The next 29 T cell receptor beta chains were all read from a single sample in a study of CD8 T cells in ankylosing spondylitis. In TCRdb, the 5' RACE reads were re-called with MiXCR into one record per CDR3 protein. The sample carries around 300,000 distinct CDR3 sequences, roughly 14% recorded once. The sequencing sample was made of blood, either unsorted or a sorted T cell fraction (not recorded which). The receptor source for this set is a male donor with ankylosing spondylitis or in good health (not recorded which).

This clonotype showed up just a few times. CDR3 nucleotide sequence: TGTGCCAGCTCCCCCGGTCGGGGGGAGCAGTACTTC. Translation: CASSPGRGEQYF. The chain has TRBV21-1 and TRBJ2-7; the table calls TRBD1, which could not be checked here. TRBV21-1 is noted as a pseudogene. CDR3 length: 12 residues.

A few counts support this clonotype. The rearrangement links TRBV6-5 to TRBJ2-2, with D unresolved. The CDR3 length is 16 residues. Germline V CDR1 and CDR2: MNHEY, SVGAGI. V lost 0 bases and J lost 2, with 10 bases in between. CDR3 residues: CASSYSVPPNTGELFF. CDR3 sequence (DNA): TGTGCCAGCAGTTACTCGGTCCCTCCCAACACCGGGGAGCTGTTTTTT.

This clonotype was recorded many times. The chain joins TRBV7-2 to TRBJ1-2; no definite D call. The germline CDR1 and CDR2 sequences are SGHTA and FQGNSA. The length of the CDR3 is 14 residues. Trimming removed 2 bases at V and 4 bases at J, with 11 bases between. This chain's CDR3 is CASSLSDQIYGYTF. The CDR3 DNA follows: TGTGCCAGCAGCTTAAGTGACCAGATCTATGGCTACACCTTC.

The sample holds many counts of this clonotype. The CDR3: CASSSLEYNEQFF. Here the CDR3 DNA reads TGCGCCAGCAGCTCCCTCGAGTACAATGAGCAGTTCTTC. The chain has TRBV5-1 and TRBJ2-1; D is unresolved. V lost 3 bases and J lost 4, with 8 bases in between. The germline gives CDR1 SGHRS, CDR2 YFSETQ. The CDR3 runs 13 residues.

In its sample, this clonotype was seen a few times. The chain joins TRBV9 to TRBJ2-3; TRBD2 agrees at 9 bases. Germline assignment: CDR1 SGDLS and CDR2 YYNGEE. The CDR3 runs to 16 residues. Trimming at V came to 0 bases and at J to 3 bases, leaving 5 bases not matched to a gene. The CDR3 DNA reads as TGTGCCAGCAGCGTAGGTAATAGCGGGAGAACAGATACGCAGTATTTT. Amino acid sequence: CASSVGNSGRTDTQYF.

The chain recombines TRBV12-3 or TRBV12-4 with TRBJ2-7, with D possibly being TRBD1 (6 bases). The CDR3 runs to 16 residues. V lost 5 bases to trimming and J lost 2 bases, with 19 bases between them. The CDR3 coding sequence is TGTGCCAGCAGTGGTAAACAGGGCCCCCACCCCTACGAGCAGTACTTC. Protein: CASSGKQGPHPYEQYF.

This clonotype was recorded at least ten times. The DNA for the CDR3 is TGCGCCAGCAGCGAGTCAGGGGGTACTCAGCCCCAGCATTTT. Translation: CASSESGGTQPQHF. The genes are TRBV5-1 and TRBJ1-5; 7 nucleotides match TRBD1. The V segment lost 4 bases and the J segment 6 bases; nucleotides outside the gene matches: 7. The CDR3 is made up of 14 amino acids. Germline CDR1 and CDR2: SGHRS and YFSETQ.

The chain uses TRBV5-1 and TRBJ2-1; D may correspond to TRBD1 or TRBD2 (7 bases each). The CDR3 loop spans 14 amino acids. Germline V CDR1 and CDR2: SGHRS, YFSETQ. Between the trimmed V and J ends, which lost 3 bases and 10 bases, there was a span of 17 bases. The CDR3 DNA sequence: TGCGCCAGCAGCTGGGGGGGGACAGCGGGCGAGCAGTTCTTC. Translating gives CASSWGGTAGEQFF.

V usage is TRBV6-1 and J usage is TRBJ2-1; 7 bases fit TRBD1. The junction had 12 bases not matched to a gene; V was cut back by 5 bases and J by 8 bases. CDR1 and CDR2 from the germline V gene are MNHNS and SASEGT. The CDR3 has 15 amino acids. The CDR3 sequence: CASSPGTAPVDEQFF. Written as DNA, the CDR3 is TGTGCCAGCAGTCCCGGGACAGCCCCCGTTGATGAGCAGTTCTTC.

This sequence joins TRBV12-3 or TRBV12-4 and TRBJ2-2, with TRBD1 matching over 11 bases. With 7 bases clipped from V and 6 bases from J, the junction kept 4 bases outside the gene matches. CDR3 length: 14 residues. The CDR3 bases are TGTGCCAGCATCCGGGGACAGGGGGCCGGGGAGCTGTTTTTT. As protein: CASIRGQGAGELFF.

This clonotype was seen a handful of times. CDR3 DNA: TGTGCCAGCAGTGTGGGAGGGCCGTACGAGCAGTACTTC. Translated: CASSVGGPYEQYF. The rearrangement joins TRBV6-1 to TRBJ2-7; 7 bases agree with TRBD2. The CDR3 length is 13 residues. Per the germline V gene, CDR1 is MNHNS and CDR2 is SASEGT. The ends lost 4 bases at V and 4 bases at J; junction bases unmatched: 4.

This clonotype was found a few times. The CDR3 loop is CASSSGTSGAEQFF. The CDR3 DNA sequence: TGTGCCAGCAGCTCTGGGACTAGCGGGGCCGAGCAGTTCTTC. The chain has TRBV6-2 or TRBV6-3 and TRBJ2-1; 13 bases are a match to TRBD2. Losses at the gene ends were 6 bases for V and 10 bases for J; bases not matched to a gene: 6. CDR1 and CDR2 from the germline V gene are MNHEY and SVGEGT. This CDR3 spans 14 amino acids.

This clonotype has just a few counts. V gene TRBV12-3 or TRBV12-4 combines with J gene TRBJ2-6; the D gene could be TRBD1 or TRBD2 (5 bases each). V lost 4 bases to trimming and J lost 1 base, with 11 bases between them. The CDR3 length is 16 residues. CDR3 sequence (DNA): TGTGCCAGCAGTTATCCAGGGAGATCTGGGGCCAACGTCCTGACTTTC. Encoded protein: CASSYPGRSGANVLTF.

This clonotype was counted between two and nine times. The gene calls are TRBV2 and TRBJ2-2; no reliable D call. CDR3 length: 12 residues. Germline CDR1 reads SNHLY; CDR2 reads FYNNEI. Trimming pared 5 bases from V and 3 bases from J, leaving 4 bases between. CDR3 DNA sequence: TGTGCCAGCAGTAAGGACACCGGGGAGCTGTTTTTT. This codes for CASSKDTGELFF.

The J gene is TRBJ2-3, the V gene TRBV2; 9 nucleotides match TRBD2. Per germline, CDR1 SNHLY and CDR2 FYNNEI. Losses at the gene ends were 1 base for V and 9 bases for J; bases not matched to a gene: 11. The CDR3 contains 16 residues. CDR3 DNA sequence: TGTGCCAGCAGTGAAGGCTGGGCGGGAGGGCCTAGAACGCAGTATTTT. Translation gives CASSEGWAGGPRTQYF.

This clonotype appeared a few times. The V call is TRBV20-1, the J call TRBJ2-2, with a tentative D call TRBD2 (5 bases). Deletions cut 6 bases from V and 4 bases from J, with 12 bases between. The germline gives CDR1 DFQATT, CDR2 SNEGSKA (reference sequence). This CDR3 has 13 amino acids. The CDR3 reads CSATWGVTGELFF. CDR3 DNA sequence: TGCAGTGCGACCTGGGGAGTCACCGGGGAGCTGTTTTTT.

This clonotype was seen a handful of times. The chain carries TRBV10-3 and TRBJ1-2; 7 bases align to TRBD1. The CDR3 length is 14 residues. Per germline, CDR1 ENHRY and CDR2 SYGVKD. V lost 2 bases, J lost 1 base, and 1 base stayed unmatched. The CDR3 coding sequence is TGTGCCATCAGTGAGGGACAGGATAACTATGGCTACACCTTC. Its protein product is CAISEGQDNYGYTF.

In its sample, this clonotype was seen a few times. The gene calls are TRBV10-3 and TRBJ2-5; D gene uncertain. CDR3 size: 17 residues. Germline values: CDR1 ENHRY, CDR2 SYGVKD. Trimming removed 3 bases at V and 7 bases at J, with 24 bases between. CDR3 in DNA: TGTGCCATCAGTGAAGGGCAGAACCCTTCTCAAGTGGGGACCCAGTACTTC. It translates to CAISEGQNPSQVGTQYF.

This rearrangement joins TRBV7-2 to TRBJ2-7; 11 nucleotides agree with TRBD2. Germline lookup yields CDR1 SGHTA and CDR2 FQGNSA. V shed 1 base, J shed 5 bases, and the junction held 7 bases outside the gene matches. The CDR3 spans 16 residues. This CDR3 reads CASSLEIAGGSNEQYF. DNA of the CDR3: TGTGCCAGCAGCTTAGAAATAGCGGGAGGGTCCAACGAGCAGTACTTC.

The chain couples TRBV11-1 to TRBJ2-3; TRBD2 agrees at 10 bases. CDR1 and CDR2 from the germline V gene are SGHAT and FQDESV (reference sequence). J lost 4 bases, V lost 1 base, and 5 bases had no gene match. This CDR3 has 16 amino acids. CDR3 in amino acids: CASSLERTSGPDTQYF. CDR3 nucleotides: TGTGCCAGCAGCTTAGAGAGGACTAGCGGCCCAGATACGCAGTATTTT.

The chain couples TRBV7-9 to TRBJ2-2; TRBD2 aligns across 11 bases. Germline V gene lookup returns CDR1 SEHNR and CDR2 FQNEAQ (reference sequence). Unmatched junction bases numbered 7, after V lost 5 bases and J lost 5 bases. The CDR3 has 16 amino acids. DNA of the CDR3: TGTGCCAGCAGCCCCCCGGGACTAGCGGTAACCGGGGAGCTGTTTTTT. This sequence encodes CASSPPGLAVTGELFF.

The V call is TRBV5-6, the J call TRBJ2-7; 8 bases match TRBD1. Germline-derived CDR1 and CDR2 are SGHDT and YYEEEE. The CDR3 consists of 14 residues. V shed 3 bases, J shed 2 bases, and the junction held 4 bases outside the gene matches. The CDR3 loop is CASSSMTGAYEQYF. The CDR3 DNA is TGTGCCAGCAGCTCGATGACAGGGGCCTACGAGCAGTACTTC.

This clonotype was seen only a few times. The rearrangement uses TRBV9 and TRBJ2-1, with TRBD1 matching 10 bases. Germline V gene data show CDR1 as SGDLS and CDR2 as YYNGEE. V gave up 3 bases and J gave up 15 bases; unmatched junction bases: 6. This CDR3 comprises 12 residues. The CDR3 region has the DNA TGTGCCAGCAGCGCGGACAGGGGGGATCCGTTCTTC. Amino acid sequence: CASSADRGDPFF.

The chain employs TRBV29-1 and TRBJ2-1; either TRBD1 or TRBD2 may supply D (5 bases each). V gave up 4 bases and J gave up 3 bases, with 13 bases separating them. CDR1 is SQVTM and CDR2 is ANQGSEA in the germline V gene. This CDR3 has 14 residues. The CDR3 bases are TGCAGCGTTGCAAAGGGGAGTAACTACAATGAGCAGTTCTTC. Its translation is CSVAKGSNYNEQFF.

This rearrangement joins TRBV5-6 to TRBJ1-2; TRBD1 is a possible D gene (6 bases). The CDR3 runs to 16 residues. CDR1 and CDR2 (germline): SGHDT, YYEEEE. Deletions cut 0 bases from V and 4 bases from J, with 16 bases between. The chain's CDR3 is CASSLEAGARSYGYTF. CDR3 nucleotide sequence: TGTGCCAGCAGCTTGGAGGCAGGGGCTCGAAGCTATGGCTACACCTTC.

This clonotype turned up a few times. The chain employs TRBV5-1 and TRBJ2-3; TRBD2 matches at 8 bases. From germline, CDR1 is SGHRS and CDR2 YFSETQ. The CDR3 is made up of 14 amino acids. Trimming took 5 bases from V and 3 from J; bases not matched to a gene: 5. CDR3 residues: CASSREGRTDTQYF. Written as DNA, the CDR3 is TGCGCCAGCAGTCGGGAGGGGAGGACAGATACGCAGTATTTT.

This clonotype was seen only a few times. The chain uses TRBV6-5 and TRBJ1-2; TRBD1 aligns across 7 bases. This CDR3 comprises 14 residues. Germline CDR1 is MNHEY and CDR2 is SVGAGI. V shed 2 bases, J shed 8 bases, and the junction held 8 bases outside the gene matches. The CDR3 sequence is CASSYDDRVEGYTF. In nucleotides, the CDR3 is TGTGCCAGCAGTTACGACGACAGGGTCGAGGGCTACACCTTC.

This clonotype was seen a few times. The V and J genes are TRBV10-3 and TRBJ2-5; D gene unclear. Trimming shortened V by 6 bases and J by 14 bases, and 10 bases separated the two germline ends. CDR3 length: 9 residues. Per germline, CDR1 ENHRY and CDR2 SYGVKD. The CDR3 nucleotides read TGTGCCATCAGCTCCCCGGCCTACTTC. Translation gives CAISSPAYF.

This clonotype was found a few times. This rearrangement joins TRBV3-1 to TRBJ2-4, with no clear D. Per the germline V gene, CDR1 is LGHDT and CDR2 is YNNKEL (reference sequence). There are 13 residues in the CDR3. Trimming shortened V by 2 bases and J by 4 bases, and 6 bases separated the two germline ends. The CDR3 sequence: CASSQTEKNIQYF. CDR3 sequence (DNA): TGTGCCAGCAGCCAAACCGAGAAAAACATTCAGTACTTC.